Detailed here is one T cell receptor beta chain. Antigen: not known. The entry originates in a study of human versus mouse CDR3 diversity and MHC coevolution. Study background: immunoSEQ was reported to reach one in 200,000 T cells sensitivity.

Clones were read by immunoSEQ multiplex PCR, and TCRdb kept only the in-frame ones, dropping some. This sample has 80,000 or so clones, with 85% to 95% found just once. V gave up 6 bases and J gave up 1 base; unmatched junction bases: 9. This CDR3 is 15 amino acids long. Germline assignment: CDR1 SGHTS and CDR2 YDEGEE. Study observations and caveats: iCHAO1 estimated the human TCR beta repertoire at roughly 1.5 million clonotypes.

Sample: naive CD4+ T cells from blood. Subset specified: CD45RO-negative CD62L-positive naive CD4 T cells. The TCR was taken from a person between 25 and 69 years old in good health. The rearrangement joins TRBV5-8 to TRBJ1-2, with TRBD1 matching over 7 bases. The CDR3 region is CASTHPDRVNYGYTF. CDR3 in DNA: TGTGCCAGCACTCACCCCGACAGGGTTAACTATGGCTACACCTTC.